This is a list of T cell receptor beta chains from one sample in a study of Graves' ophthalmopathy and Graves' hyperthyroidism. TCRdb reprocessed the multiplex PCR reads with MiXCR, giving one entry per CDR3 protein. The profile shows roughly 700,000 distinct CDR3 sequences, around 40% of them singletons. The specimen was peripheral blood. The receptors were gathered from an adult man with Graves' ophthalmopathy. The CDR3 runs from the conserved cysteine through the conserved F or W. A D gene is named only where the DNA matches it firmly. Clone size, where shown, is once, few, many, or a class for clones that have expanded.

cdr3_aa	cdr3_nt	d_call	v_call	clone_size	j_call
CASSLAQGRNNSPLHF	TGTGCCAGCAGCTTGGCCCAAGGACGGAATAATTCACCCCTCCACTTT	.	TRBV5-4	few	TRBJ1-6
CASTQGGELFF	TGTGCCAGCACTCAGGGGGGGGAGCTGTTTTTT	.	TRBV25-1	few	TRBJ2-2
CSAKGTSGQPYEQYF	TGCAGTGCTAAAGGGACTAGCGGACAACCCTACGAGCAGTACTTC	TRBD2	TRBV20-1	few	TRBJ2-7
CASSPYRTVNTEAFF	TGTGCCAGCAGCCCCTATCGGACGGTGAACACTGAAGCTTTCTTT	.	TRBV7-8	many	TRBJ1-1
CASSSPGTHKRNSPLHF	TGTGCCAGTAGTAGTCCCGGGACTCACAAACGGAATTCACCCCTCCACTTT	.	TRBV19	many	TRBJ1-6
CASSQGANYEQYF	TGTGCCAGCAGCCAGGGGGCTAACTACGAGCAGTACTTC	TRBD1	TRBV11-3	few	TRBJ2-7
CASSIVTGWSGANVLTF	TGTGCCAGTAGTATAGTTACAGGGTGGTCTGGGGCCAACGTCCTGACTTTC	.	TRBV19	few	TRBJ2-6
CASSLAPPAGTATYEQYF	TGTGCCAGCAGCTTAGCCCCCCCCGCTGGGACCGCCACCTACGAGCAGTACTTC	.	TRBV7-6	.	TRBJ2-7
CSASRGWVDTEAFF	TGCAGTGCTAGTCGGGGGTGGGTGGACACTGAAGCTTTCTTT	.	TRBV20-1	few	TRBJ1-1
CASSLEVRAYEQYF	TGCGCCAGCAGCTTGGAAGTCCGGGCCTACGAGCAGTACTTC	.	TRBV5-1	.	TRBJ2-7
CATSKGLAVNTGELFF	TGTGCCACCAGCAAAGGACTAGCGGTGAACACCGGGGAGCTGTTTTTT	TRBD2	TRBV15	once	TRBJ2-2
CSAARQGSDEKLFF	TGCAGTGCTGCGAGACAGGGGTCCGATGAAAAACTGTTTTTT	TRBD1	TRBV20-1	few	TRBJ1-4
CSARTGRSEKLFF	TGCAGTGCTAGGACAGGGCGGAGTGAAAAACTGTTTTTT	TRBD1	TRBV20-1	.	TRBJ1-4
CASSLEGTGLNTEAFF	TGTGCCAGCAGCTTAGAGGGGACAGGCTTGAACACTGAAGCTTTCTTT	TRBD1	TRBV7-9	few	TRBJ1-1
CASSVTAGVETQYF	TGTGCCAGCAGCGTAACAGCGGGGGTAGAGACCCAGTACTTC	TRBD2	TRBV9	many	TRBJ2-5
CASSEEGPKVEF	TGTGCCAGCAGTGAAGAGGGGCCTAAGGTTGAGTTT	.	TRBV10-2	.	TRBJ1-3
CASSFGEGQGRSETFF	.	.	TRBV7-2	.	TRBJ1-1
CSQGDRMNTEAFF	TGCAGCCAAGGGGACAGAATGAACACTGAAGCTTTCTTT	TRBD1	TRBV29-1	.	TRBJ1-1
CAISESLQPTVQETQYF	TGTGCCATCAGTGAGTCCCTCCAACCGACAGTCCAAGAGACCCAGTACTTC	.	TRBV10-3	.	TRBJ2-5
CSALTAGTVDEQYF	TGCAGTGCCCTCACAGCGGGAACGGTAGACGAGCAGTACTTC	TRBD2	TRBV20-1	.	TRBJ2-7
CSASGIREYEQYF	TGCAGTGCCTCCGGTATCAGGGAGTACGAGCAGTACTTC	.	TRBV20-1	few	TRBJ2-7
CASGQVTSGSGETQYF	TGTGCCAGCGGCCAAGTAACTAGCGGGAGTGGTGAGACCCAGTACTTC	TRBD2	TRBV4-2	.	TRBJ2-5
CAIRDSNYGYTF	TGTGCCATCCGGGACAGTAACTATGGCTACACCTTC	TRBD1	TRBV10-3	few	TRBJ1-2
CSVSGTGVRGYTF	TGCAGCGTTTCCGGGACAGGGGTACGTGGCTACACCTTC	TRBD1	TRBV29-1	many	TRBJ1-2
CASSPQGRVENSPLHF	TGTGCCAGCAGTCCCCAGGGAAGGGTGGAGAATTCACCCCTCCACTTT	.	TRBV28	.	TRBJ1-6
CASRGTNTEAFF	TGCGCCAGCAGGGGGACCAACACTGAAGCTTTCTTT	.	TRBV5-1	many	TRBJ1-1
CASSSTGPLHF	TGTGCCAGCAGTTCGACCGGGCCCCTCCACTTT	.	TRBV27	many	TRBJ1-6
CASSEQGIGVSSPLHF	TGTGCCAGCAGTGAACAGGGGATCGGAGTGAGTTCACCCCTCCACTTT	.	TRBV2	many	TRBJ1-6
CASSPFLLAPTEAFF	TGTGCCAGCAGCCCCTTCCTGTTAGCCCCGACGGAAGCTTTCTTT	.	TRBV9	few	TRBJ1-1
CASSYGGLEQYF	TGTGCCAGCAGTTACGGGGGATTGGAGCAGTACTTC	.	TRBV6-6	few	TRBJ2-7
CASSYRGASGNTIYF	TGTGCCAGCAGTTACCGGGGGGCCTCTGGAAACACCATATATTTT	.	TRBV6-5	.	TRBJ1-3
CASSLDLYGGYTF	TGTGCCAGCAGCTTAGACCTCTATGGGGGCTACACCTTC	.	TRBV7-9	many	TRBJ1-2
CSAAGTIYEQYF	TGCAGTGCTGCCGGGACTATTTACGAGCAGTACTTC	TRBD2	TRBV20-1	few	TRBJ2-7